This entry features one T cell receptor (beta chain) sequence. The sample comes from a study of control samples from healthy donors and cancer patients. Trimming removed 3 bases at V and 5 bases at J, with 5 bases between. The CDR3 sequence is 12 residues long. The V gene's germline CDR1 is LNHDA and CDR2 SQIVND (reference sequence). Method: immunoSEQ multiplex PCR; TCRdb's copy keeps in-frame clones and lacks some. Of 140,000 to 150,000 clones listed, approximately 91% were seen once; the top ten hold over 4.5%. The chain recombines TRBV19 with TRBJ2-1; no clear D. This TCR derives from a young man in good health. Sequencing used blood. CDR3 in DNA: TGTGCCAGTAGTATCCTAAACAATGAGCAGTTCTTC. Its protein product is CASSILNNEQFF.